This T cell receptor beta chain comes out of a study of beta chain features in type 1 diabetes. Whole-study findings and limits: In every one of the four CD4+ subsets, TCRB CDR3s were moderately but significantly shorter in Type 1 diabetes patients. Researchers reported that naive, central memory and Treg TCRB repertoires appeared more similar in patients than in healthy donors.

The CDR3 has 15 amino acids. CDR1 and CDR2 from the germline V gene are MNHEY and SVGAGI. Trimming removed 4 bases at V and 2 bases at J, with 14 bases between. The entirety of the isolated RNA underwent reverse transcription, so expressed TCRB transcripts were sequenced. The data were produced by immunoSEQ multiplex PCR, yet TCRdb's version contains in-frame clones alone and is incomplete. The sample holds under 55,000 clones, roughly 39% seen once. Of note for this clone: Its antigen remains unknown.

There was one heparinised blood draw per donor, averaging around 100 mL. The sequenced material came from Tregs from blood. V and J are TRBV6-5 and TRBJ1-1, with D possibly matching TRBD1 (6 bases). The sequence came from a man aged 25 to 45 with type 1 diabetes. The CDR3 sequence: CASSSGQHENTEAFF. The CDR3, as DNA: TGTGCCAGCAGTTCCGGACAGCACGAAAACACTGAAGCTTTCTTT.